A selection of T cell receptor beta chains follows, all from one sample in a study of OX40 agonist ivuxolimab in advanced cancers. TCRdb keeps only in-frame clones here, not all; method: immunoSEQ multiplex PCR. The top ten hold about 5.7% of the sample, which has tens of thousands of clones, under 80% seen once. The starting material was CD4+ or CD8+ T cells sorted from blood, obtained in a trial of the OX40 agonist ivuxolimab. These receptors were collected from an adult with an advanced solid tumor such as melanoma, head and neck, liver or kidney cancer. CDR3s include the opening cysteine and the closing phenylalanine or tryptophan. Fields, in order: clone size, V gene, J gene, D gene, CDR3 DNA, CDR3 protein. D genes are given only for firm matches. Clone size is stated in some rows and not others, as once, few, many or a class when expanded.

>-|TRBV10-3|TRBJ2-3|-
TGTGCCATCAGGAAGGGGGAGCGAAGCACAGATACGCAGTATTTT
CAIRKGERSTDTQYF
>-|TRBV6-1|TRBJ2-5|TRBD2
TGTGCCAGCAGTGAAGTGCCGGGACTAGAAGAGACCCAGTACTTC
CASSEVPGLEETQYF
>-|TRBV25-1|TRBJ2-7|TRBD1
TGTGCCAGCAGTGAATATGGGACAGGGTTGGACGAGCAGTACTTC
CASSEYGTGLDEQYF
>-|TRBV10-1|TRBJ2-7|-
TGCGCCAGTTCATCGGGATACGAGCAGTACTTC
CASSSGYEQYF
>-|TRBV7-2|TRBJ2-1|TRBD2
TGTGCCAGCAGCTTACGAGTCGGGAGGAAGAATGAGCAGTTCTTC
CASSLRVGRKNEQFF
>many|TRBV2|TRBJ2-1|TRBD1
TGTGCCAGCGGTACAGGGGGCAGGGGCAATGAGCAGTTCTTC
CASGTGGRGNEQFF
>few|TRBV18|TRBJ2-2|-
TGTGCCAGCTCACGTGGGGCAGGCGTGAACACCGGGGAGCTGTTTTTT
CASSRGAGVNTGELFF
>once|TRBV7-2|TRBJ2-3|-
TGTGCCAGCAGCTTCTCCAGGGAAACAGATACGCAGTATTTT
CASSFSRETDTQYF
>-|TRBV6-5|TRBJ1-5|-
TGTGCCAGCAGTTACAGGGGAAATAATCAGCCCCAGCATTTT
CASSYRGNNQPQHF
>-|TRBV6-5|TRBJ2-1|TRBD1
TGTGCCAGCAGTTCCCTGACAGGGGGTTACAATGAGCAGTTCTTC
CASSSLTGGYNEQFF
>-|TRBV5-1|TRBJ1-1|TRBD1
TGCGCCAGCAGCAAAGGGACAGGGAACACTGAAGCTTTCTTT
CASSKGTGNTEAFF
>-|TRBV19|TRBJ1-2|-
TGTGCCAGTAGTTTCGGGACCGAAATTAACTATGGCTACACCTTC
CASSFGTEINYGYTF
>-|TRBV29-1|TRBJ1-2|TRBD1
TGCAGCGTCTCCTATCTACAGGGGGATGGCTACACCTTC
CSVSYLQGDGYTF
>-|TRBV5-1|TRBJ2-7|-
TGCGCCAGCAGCTCCCAGGGCGCCCGCTACGAGCAGTACTTC
CASSSQGARYEQYF
>once|TRBV10-1|TRBJ2-2|-
TGCGCCAGCAGTCCCTACACTGCGAACACCGGGGAGCTGTTTTTT
CASSPYTANTGELFF
>-|TRBV6-6|TRBJ1-6|-
TGTGCCAGCAGTTTGGCGGCATATTCACCCCTCCACTTT
CASSLAAYSPLHF
>-|TRBV5-1|TRBJ1-5|TRBD1
TGCGCCAGCAGCTTGGACGGGACAGGGGAACAGCCCCAGCATTTT
CASSLDGTGEQPQHF
>-|TRBV27|TRBJ2-1|TRBD2
TGTGCCAGCAGCCGAGCCCAAGCGGGAGTAAGGAATGAGCAGTTCTTC
CASSRAQAGVRNEQFF
>few|TRBV15|TRBJ1-5|TRBD1
TGTGCCACCAAAGGACAGGGCGCTACCCAGCATTTT
CATKGQGATQHF
>few|TRBV11-2|TRBJ2-2|-
TGTGCCAGCAATCAGGCGGGGGCGACCGGGGAGCTGTTTTTT
CASNQAGATGELFF
>-|TRBV10-2|TRBJ2-2|-
TGCGCCAGCAGTGAGCCAAGGGCTACTACAGGGTTGAACGGGGAGCTGTTTTTT
CASSEPRATTGLNGELFF
>-|TRBV5-8|TRBJ2-3|-
TGTGCCAGCAGCTTGGCCGTGCTGGCAGCCATGGGAGATACGCAGTATTTT
CASSLAVLAAMGDTQYF
>-|TRBV7-2|TRBJ1-2|TRBD1
TGTGCCAGCAGCTTAACAGGGGGCGGCTATGGCTACACCTTC
CASSLTGGGYGYTF
>-|TRBV2|TRBJ2-7|-
TGTGCCAGCACCCAAGGGTGGGGAGGGGGAGAGCAGTACTTC
CASTQGWGGGEQYF
>-|TRBV28|TRBJ2-7|TRBD2
TGTGCCAGCAGTAATCCGGGACTAGTAGCAACCTACGAGCAGTACTTC
CASSNPGLVATYEQYF
>-|TRBV18|TRBJ2-2|-
TGTGCCAGCTCACCATTAGACAGCGCAGCCGGGGAGCTGTTTTTT
CASSPLDSAAGELFF
>-|TRBV5-1|TRBJ1-3|-
TGCGCCAGCAGACGACAGGACTCTGGAAACACCATATATTTT
CASRRQDSGNTIYF
>-|TRBV9|TRBJ1-2|-
TGTGCCAGCAGCGTAAGTCTGGGGAGCTCAAACTATGGCTACACCTTC
CASSVSLGSSNYGYTF
>-|TRBV28|TRBJ1-2|TRBD1
TGTGCCAGCAGAGTGTCCCTAGGACAGGGCTTCAGCGGCTACACCTTC
CASRVSLGQGFSGYTF
>-|TRBV18|TRBJ1-5|-
TGTGCCAGCTCACCACCAGATTCCAATCAGCCCCAGCATTTT
CASSPPDSNQPQHF
>-|TRBV7-6|TRBJ1-4|-
TGTGCCAGCAGCTCCGGACAAACTGGACGCGAAAAACTGTTTTTT
CASSSGQTGREKLFF
>-|TRBV2|TRBJ1-1|TRBD1
TGTGCCAGCAGCCTGACAGGGGCAACCACTGAAGCTTTCTTT
CASSLTGATTEAFF
>-|TRBV9|TRBJ2-2|-
TGTGCCAGCAGCGTATCTGTTAATAGCGGTCTAAACACCGGGGAGCTGTTTTTT
CASSVSVNSGLNTGELFF
>few|TRBV5-1|TRBJ2-7|-
TGCGCCAGCAGCCATTTGGGACGGCGTGGTGACTACGAGCAGTACTTC
CASSHLGRRGDYEQYF
>-|TRBV7-2|TRBJ2-7|TRBD2
TGTGCCAGCAGCGTTTCGCGCGGGGGGCAGTACTTC
CASSVSRGGQYF
>-|TRBV30|TRBJ2-4|TRBD2
TGTGCCTGGAGTGTAGGGGGAGTAGCGGGGGCCCTAGCCAAAAACATTCAGTACTTC
CAWSVGGVAGALAKNIQYF
>-|TRBV4-3|TRBJ1-6|TRBD1
TGCGCCAGCAGCCAAGATAACAGGGGCTCCTATAATTCACCCCTCCACTTT
CASSQDNRGSYNSPLHF
>once|TRBV6-5|TRBJ1-1|TRBD1
TGTGCCAGCAGTACCTCGAGGGGGCGCACTGAAGCTTTCTTT
CASSTSRGRTEAFF
>-|TRBV7-9|TRBJ2-3|-
TGTGCCAGCAGCTTACAGAGCATGGGGCTAGATACGCAGTATTTT
CASSLQSMGLDTQYF
>-|TRBV5-1|TRBJ2-3|-
TGCGCCAGCAGTTTGCAGACAGGCACCACAGATACGCAGTATTTT
CASSLQTGTTDTQYF
>-|TRBV27|TRBJ2-1|-
TGTGCCAGCAGTTTTGGTGGAAACAATGAGCAGTTCTTC
CASSFGGNNEQFF
>-|TRBV5-5|TRBJ2-7|-
TGTGCCAGCAGCTTGGGCAGGGTAAACTACGAGCAGTACTTC
CASSLGRVNYEQYF
>-|TRBV2|TRBJ1-3|-
TGTGCCAGCAGATACCAAAGGGGCACCATATATTTT
CASRYQRGTIYF